A selection of T cell receptor beta chains follows, all from one sample in a study of blood T cell repertoires in COVID-19. Some clones are missing from TCRdb's copy, which holds only in-frame ones; the method was immunoSEQ multiplex PCR. The data show some 200,000 clones, with 88% seen just once and roughly 5.6% held by the top ten. Sequenced: peripheral blood. The receptors stem from a man in his forties with active or convalescent COVID-19. Both conserved end residues are part of each CDR3. Each record gives: V gene, CDR3 protein.

TRBV19,CASSITASGTSTDTQYF
TRBV29-1,CSVGSGPAATNEKLFF
TRBV19,CASSISWTGNSYEQYF
TRBV12-3/TRBV12-4,CASSPNVDNEQFF
TRBV6-4,CASSFPGGYGYTF
TRBV11-3,CASSLEGLAGGTYNEQFF
TRBV5-1,CASSLDGFSGNTIYF
TRBV5-6,CASSLAVIAITYGYTF
TRBV27,CASSSLLRNTIYF
TRBV7-9,CASSLGGLAGGYTF
TRBV5-4,CASSQTGDNSPLHF
TRBV24-1,CATSDSAGQGASYEQYF
TRBV28,CASNPKGRGRESYEQYF
TRBV2,CASRAKTGQGTSPLHF
TRBV6-2/TRBV6-3,CASSYDRDYGYTF
TRBV6-1,CASSATPGGFVYEQYF
TRBV29-1,CSVVRTAVYGYTF
TRBV6-2/TRBV6-3,CASSYPLARQETQYF
TRBV29-1,CSVEFGSGKNYNEQFF
TRBV12-3/TRBV12-4,CASSPTGGSEQYF
TRBV4-3,CASSDGDRGRYEQYF
TRBV12-3/TRBV12-4,CASTSEAHYGYTF
TRBV9,CASSVGAYTDTQYF
TRBV11-3,CASSPSSGRSYNEQFF
TRBV15,CATSSTTGLAANTGELFF
TRBV5-1,CASSSGGKIYGYTF
TRBV7-2,CVSSPRQGTSGYTF
TRBV24-1,CATSDPGGAGVETQYF
TRBV12-3/TRBV12-4,CASAWTGGETQYF
TRBV28,CASSLTAYNSPLHF
TRBV29-1,CSVAGRGLDTQYF
TRBV30,CAWSVSSQPQHF
TRBV5-1,CASSLAGGTMNTQYF
TRBV7-2,CASSLARQYEQYF
TRBV21-1,CASSSPGNGELFF
TRBV6-4,CASSRDRVSDTQYF
TRBV29-1,CSAERRASEAFF